The 21 T cell receptor beta chains below all came from one sample that was sequenced in a study of CD8 T cells in ankylosing spondylitis. Findings of the study overall: Seemingly distinctive of ankylosing spondylitis blood was a TCR beta motif formed by eight highly homologous variants.

These receptors are not linked to any known antigen. MiXCR was run by TCRdb on the 5' RACE reads, yielding one entry per CDR3 protein. The top ten hold around 6.8% of the sample, which has fewer than 650,000 distinct CDR3 sequences, about an eighth seen once. Sample: blood, either unsorted or a sorted T cell fraction (not recorded which). These receptor sequences come from a male donor with ankylosing spondylitis.

This clonotype was seen at least ten times. J is TRBJ1-4 and V is TRBV11-2; 9 nucleotides align to TRBD1. The CDR3 is made up of 18 amino acids. Germline V gene data show CDR1 as SGHAT and CDR2 as FQNNGV. V dropped 1 base and J dropped 2; count of bases not matched to a gene: 8. The CDR3 spells CASSLVVLQGATNEKLFF. CDR3 nucleotides: TGTGCCAGCAGCTTAGTGGTTTTACAGGGGGCTACTAATGAAAAACTGTTTTTT.

V gene TRBV7-9 combines with J gene TRBJ2-7; the match to TRBD1 covers 7 bases. CDR1 and CDR2 (germline): SEHNR, FQNEAQ (reference sequence). The CDR3 extends over 15 amino acids. Trimming at V came to 5 bases and at J to 0 bases, leaving 7 bases not matched to a gene. CDR3 coding DNA: TGTGCCAGCAGCCCAAACAGGGGAAGCTCCTACGAGCAGTACGTC. Translating gives CASSPNRGSSYEQYV.

This rearrangement joins TRBV12-5 to TRBJ2-1, with TRBD2 matching 9 bases. Germline lookup yields CDR1 LGHNT and CDR2 FRNRAP. J lost 9 bases, V lost 4 bases, and 16 bases had no gene match. The CDR3 contains 17 residues. Here the CDR3 reads CASGSQPYSGSAGEQFF. CDR3 sequence (DNA): TGTGCTAGTGGTTCCCAACCTTATAGCGGGAGCGCGGGTGAGCAGTTCTTC.

The chain has TRBV2 and TRBJ2-3; D is undetermined. V was trimmed by 7 bases and J by 1 base, leaving 15 bases between them. The CDR3 has 15 amino acids. Germline V CDR1 and CDR2: SNHLY, FYNNEI. The CDR3 DNA reads as TGTGCCAGCACTAGATTAACAGTGGGCACAGATACGCAGTATTTT. Amino acids: CASTRLTVGTDTQYF.

CDR3 sequence: CSARVTDNQETQYF. Written as DNA, the CDR3 is TGCAGTGCACGGGTCACAGACAACCAAGAGACCCAGTACTTC. The V and J genes are TRBV20-1 and TRBJ2-5; D uncertain. Trimming removed 6 bases at V and 0 bases at J, with 14 bases between. The germline V gene has CDR1 DFQATT and CDR2 SNEGSKA (reference sequence). The CDR3 length is 14 residues.

The chain's CDR3 is CASSLSGGLAGEGDTQYF. CDR3 nucleotide sequence: TGTGCCAGCAGCCTCTCCGGAGGACTAGCGGGAGAAGGAGATACGCAGTATTTT. The chain employs TRBV9 and TRBJ2-3; TRBD2 aligns across 13 bases. Trimming cost V 4 bases and J 5 bases; bases outside gene matches: 13. CDR3 length equals 18 residues. Per the germline V gene, CDR1 is SGDLS and CDR2 is YYNGEE.

This chain connects TRBV11-1 to TRBJ2-3; TRBD2 matches at 10 bases. Germline V gene lookup returns CDR1 SGHAT and CDR2 FQDESV (reference sequence). The CDR3 is made up of 16 amino acids. V lost 5 bases, J lost 5 bases, and 10 bases stayed unmatched. In nucleotides, the CDR3 is TGTGCCAGCAGCCTTACCGCGGCTAGCGGGAGAGATACGCAGTATTTT. Its protein is CASSLTAASGRDTQYF.

This clonotype was counted only a few times. At one end the junction does not follow the germline gene, possibly because of a read error. The chain employs TRBV6-1 and TRBJ1-6; no clear D gene. The CDR3 runs to 15 residues. Germline CDR1 and CDR2: MNHNS and SASEGT. CDR3 residues: CASSMFGSSNSPLHF. CDR3 in DNA: TGTGCCAGCAGTATGTTCGGGTCCTCTAATTCACCCCTCCACTTT.

This clonotype has ten or more counts. The chain has TRBV5-1 and TRBJ2-7; TRBD1 is a possible D gene (5 bases). Germline V lookup: CDR1 SGHRS, CDR2 YFSETQ. This CDR3 contains 13 residues. V lost 4 bases to trimming and J lost 4 bases, with 12 bases between them. CDR3 coding DNA: TGCGCCAGCAGCCCTCAGGGAAGGTACGAGCAGTACGTC. Its translation: CASSPQGRYEQYV.

This clonotype was counted ten times or more. The CDR3 spells CASSLDYGTGGVYTF. The CDR3 DNA follows: TGTGCCAGCAGCTTAGATTACGGGACAGGGGGCGTCTACACCTTC. The V call is TRBV7-9, the J call TRBJ1-2; 12 bases line up with TRBD1. Trimming removed 1 base from V and 10 bases from J; junction bases left unmatched: 7. From germline, CDR1 is SEHNR and CDR2 FQNEAQ (reference sequence). This CDR3 spans 15 amino acids.

The J gene is TRBJ1-5, the V gene TRBV15; 8 bases agree with TRBD1. Per germline, CDR1 LNHNV and CDR2 YYDKDF (reference sequence). The CDR3 consists of 15 residues. V was pared by 2 bases and J by 2 bases, with 2 bases of the junction left unmatched. The CDR3 sequence: CATSRLTGGNQPQHF. CDR3 in DNA: TGTGCCACCAGCAGATTGACAGGGGGCAATCAGCCCCAGCATTTT.

The chain carries TRBV4-1 and TRBJ2-5; no definite D call. The V and J ends lost 1 base and 5 bases respectively, with 8 bases between them. The CDR3 has 13 residues. Germline loops: CDR1 MGHRA, CDR2 YSYEKL. This chain's CDR3 is CASSQVSLETQYF. The CDR3 nucleotides are TGCGCCAGCAGCCAAGTCTCTTTGGAGACCCAGTACTTC.

This chain links TRBV5-1 with TRBJ2-1; 8 bases map to TRBD1. V was pared by 5 bases and J by 6 bases, with 4 bases of the junction left unmatched. Germline V gene lookup returns CDR1 SGHRS and CDR2 YFSETQ. CDR3 size: 13 residues. Here the CDR3 DNA reads TGCGCCAGCAGGACAGGGGCTTTCAATGAGCAGTTCTTC. Translation gives CASRTGAFNEQFF.

The chain links TRBV27 to TRBJ2-5, with 8 bases fitting TRBD2. The ends lost 5 bases at V and 5 bases at J; junction bases unmatched: 7. Germline CDR1 and CDR2: MNHEY and SMNVEV (reference sequence). This CDR3 spans 14 amino acids. CDR3 region: CASSGAGGRETQYF. In DNA form, the CDR3 reads TGTGCCAGCAGTGGCGCGGGGGGAAGGGAGACCCAGTACTTC.

This clonotype was recorded many times. The J gene is TRBJ2-7, the V gene TRBV12-3 or TRBV12-4; no clear D gene. Trimming left V 3 bases short and J 2 bases short, with 17 bases between. The CDR3 spans 16 residues. The CDR3 DNA sequence: TGTGCCAGCAGTTTCGGGCCACCAGCTGGGACCTACGAGCAGTACTTC. Translation: CASSFGPPAGTYEQYF.

This clonotype was picked up many times. The J gene is TRBJ2-1, the V gene TRBV12-3 or TRBV12-4; 12 nucleotides align to TRBD1. Trimming at V came to 2 bases and at J to 7 bases, leaving 6 bases not matched to a gene. The CDR3 sequence is 16 residues long. DNA of the CDR3: TGTGCCAGCAGTTTAAGGGGACAGGGGGCGGAGAATGAGCAGTTCTTC. Translation: CASSLRGQGAENEQFF.

The chain joins TRBV20-1 to TRBJ2-7; 7 positions agree with TRBD1. CDR3 size: 12 residues. The trim removed 7 bases at V and 2 bases at J, leaving 5 bases unmatched. Germline V gene lookup returns CDR1 DFQATT and CDR2 SNEGSKA (reference sequence). CDR3 bases: TGCAGTGGGGGACAGACTACCTACGAGCAGTACTTC. This translates into CSGGQTTYEQYF.

The CDR3 region has the DNA TGCGCCAGCAGCTTGCCCTCTAGCGGGAGAATCCACAATGAGCAGTTCTTC. The encoded protein is CASSLPSSGRIHNEQFF. This chain connects TRBV5-1 to TRBJ2-1; 10 bases fit TRBD2. V lost 1 base to trimming and J lost 5 bases; unmatched junction nucleotides: 9. This CDR3 spans 17 amino acids. CDR1 SGHRS and CDR2 YFSETQ come from the germline V gene.

The chain is built from TRBV9 and TRBJ2-1, with no clear D. Germline V gene sequence: CDR1 SGDLS, CDR2 YYNGEE. Trimming left V 0 bases short and J 2 bases short, with 9 bases between. This CDR3 is built from 15 residues. The CDR3 coding sequence is TGTGCCAGCAGCGTAGGAAGGGTAGCCTACAATGAGCAGTTCTTC. This sequence encodes CASSVGRVAYNEQFF.

This clonotype showed up many times. CDR3 protein: CASSSGLAGVYNEQFF. CDR3 DNA sequence: TGTGCCAGCAGCTCCGGACTAGCGGGAGTCTACAATGAGCAGTTCTTC. The chain uses TRBV5-5 and TRBJ2-1; 13 positions match TRBD2. CDR3 length equals 16 residues. The germline gives CDR1 SGHKS, CDR2 YYEKEE (reference sequence). The trim removed 3 bases at V and 3 bases at J, leaving 3 bases unmatched.

In this sample, this clonotype turned up a few times. The gene calls are TRBV6-2 or TRBV6-3 and TRBJ1-1, with a possible D match to TRBD1 (6 bases). V was pared by 6 bases and J by 0 bases, with 14 bases between. This CDR3 has 15 amino acids. The germline V gene encodes CDR1 MNHEY and CDR2 SVGEGT. The CDR3 DNA reads TGTGCCAGCAGACAGACAGGAAATATGAACACTGAAGCTTTCTTT. Residues: CASRQTGNMNTEAFF.